This T cell receptor beta chain was captured in a study of blood T cell repertoires in COVID-19. Across the whole study: Sites across the United States, Italy and Spain contributed samples from acute and convalescent COVID-19. Nucleic acid was either cDNA or gDNA, and it came from T cells, B-cell-depleted T cells, or PBMCs.

Per the germline V gene, CDR1 is SGHRS and CDR2 is YFSETQ. The V gene end was trimmed by 3 bases and the J gene end by 0 bases; junction bases not matched to a gene: 2. CDR3 length equals 17 residues. Under the authors' procedure: Reference gene primers were amplified, and this amplification served to estimate nucleated cell counts. Clones were sequenced by immunoSEQ multiplex PCR, and TCRdb holds only the in-frame ones, with some missing. V, J and clone size reflect that table, while D and trimming were determined from the DNA. The sample has under 45,000 clones; more than 60% are singletons. The source is a woman aged 70-85 years with acute or convalescent COVID-19. The chain is built from TRBV5-1 and TRBJ2-2; 13 bases fit TRBD2. The sample consisted of peripheral blood. CDR3 coding DNA: TGCGCCAGCAGCTCACTAGCGGGGGGGCCGAACACCGGGGAGCTGTTTTTT. Its protein product is CASSSLAGGPNTGELFF. The full variable domain, in which reference TRBV5-1 and TRBJ2-2 provide the parts outside the CDR3, is KAGVTQTPRYLIKTRGQQVTLSCSPISGHRSVSWYQQTPGQGLQFLFEYFSETQRNKGNFPGRFSGRQFSNSRSEMNVSTLELGDSALYLCASSSLAGGPNTGELFFGEGSRLTVL.